This T cell receptor (beta chain) was sequenced during a study of cytomegalovirus exposure and HLA in healthy donors. Study-level results: Cytomegalovirus association was listed for about 180 TCR beta chains. Trimming of TCR beta V- and J-genes showed a link, identified in a later analysis, to a missense DCLRE1C variant. There was a cluster of highly shared sequence variants that was likely a sequencing artifact.

The PCR contained 60 Vbeta and 13 Jbeta primers. Using immunoSEQ multiplex PCR, the repertoire was profiled, and TCRdb retains in-frame clones only, with some absent. The profile shows about 130,000 clones, less than 80% of them singletons. This CDR3 spans 15 amino acids. Between the trimmed V and J ends, which lost 4 bases and 7 bases, there was a span of 16 bases. The germline V gene encodes CDR1 SEHNR and CDR2 FQNEAQ (reference sequence). Note on this clone: Its specificity is not known.

Sequencing was done on a sample of PBMCs. V usage is TRBV7-9 and J usage is TRBJ1-4; D gene unclear. The sequence was collected from a man over 45 in good health and CMV-seronegative. DNA of the CDR3: TGTGCCAGCAGCTCCTCAGCTATCCGGGGTGAAAAACTGTTTTTT. Amino acids: CASSSSAIRGEKLFF.